The 9 T cell receptor beta chains below all came from one sample that was sequenced in a study of blood T cell repertoires in COVID-19. The table came from immunoSEQ multiplex PCR; TCRdb's copy has only in-frame clones and leaves some out. The repertoire has more than 200,000 clones, 85% to 90% of them found once; the top ten carry around 5%. Sequencing was carried out using peripheral blood. The receptors were gathered from a woman in her sixties with COVID-19, enrolled during active disease.

The rearrangement uses TRBV30 and TRBJ2-2; 7 bases are shared with TRBD2. Unmatched junction bases numbered 3, after V lost 3 bases and J lost 2 bases. The germline V gene has CDR1 GTSNPN and CDR2 SVGIG (reference sequence). This CDR3 is built from 14 residues. CDR3 in amino acids: CAWRPAGNTGELFF. The CDR3 DNA reads as TGTGCCTGGAGGCCAGCGGGAAACACCGGGGAGCTGTTTTTT. The entire variable domain, with the rest obtained from reference TRBV30 and TRBJ2-2, is as follows: SQTIHQWPATLVQPVGSPLSLECTVEGTSNPNLYWYRQAAGRGLQLLFYSVGIGQISSEVPQNLSASRPQDRQFILSSKKLLLSDSGFYLCAWRPAGNTGELFFGEGSRLTVL.

This clone appeared a few times. V is TRBV6-2 or TRBV6-3 and J is TRBJ1-1, with no clear D. The germline V and J ends were trimmed by 2 bases and 8 bases, with 12 bases remaining between them. This CDR3 contains 13 residues. Germline CDR1 reads MNHEY; CDR2 reads SVGEGT. The CDR3 protein is CASSYTTSLEAFF. DNA for the CDR3: TGTGCCAGCAGTTACACTACCTCTTTAGAAGCTTTCTTT.

This rearrangement joins TRBV7-9 to TRBJ2-3; 9 positions agree with TRBD2. Germline V gene data show CDR1 as SEHNR and CDR2 as FQNEAQ (reference sequence). V gave up 0 bases and J gave up 6 bases; unmatched junction bases: 16. CDR3 length equals 19 residues. CDR3: CASSLAILASGKVRDTQYF. CDR3 DNA sequence: TGTGCCAGCAGCTTAGCAATTTTGGCTAGCGGGAAAGTGAGGGATACGCAGTATTTT.

The CDR3 protein is CASSLVRVSEQFF. CDR3 nucleotides: TGTGCCAGCAGTTTGGTTCGCGTGTCTGAGCAGTTCTTC. The gene calls are TRBV27 and TRBJ2-1; D remains ambiguous. CDR3 length: 13 residues. Between the trimmed V and J ends, which lost 3 bases and 9 bases, there was a span of 12 bases. Germline assignment: CDR1 MNHEY and CDR2 SMNVEV (reference sequence).

V usage is TRBV19 and J usage is TRBJ1-5; TRBD1 aligns across 7 bases. The V segment lost 6 bases and the J segment 3 bases; nucleotides outside the gene matches: 8. The CDR3 has 15 residues. Looked up from germline, CDR1 is LNHDA and CDR2 is SQIVND (reference sequence). CDR3 amino acids: CASSNRDSFNQPQHF. In DNA, the CDR3 is TGTGCCAGTAGCAACCGGGACAGTTTCAATCAGCCCCAGCATTTT.

This clone was seen only a few times. The chain joins TRBV6-2 or TRBV6-3 to TRBJ1-1, with D unclear. Trimming removed 1 base from V and 7 bases from J, with 10 bases in between. In germline, CDR1 is MNHEY, CDR2 SVGEGT. The CDR3 length is 13 residues. CDR3 in amino acids: CASSYWAVGEAFF. Here the CDR3 DNA reads TGTGCCAGCAGTTACTGGGCTGTAGGTGAAGCTTTCTTT.

J is TRBJ2-5 and V is TRBV7-3; TRBD2 is a possible D gene (6 bases). From germline, CDR1 is SGHTA and CDR2 FQGTGA. Between the trimmed V and J ends, which lost 5 bases and 4 bases, there was a span of 11 bases. This CDR3 is built from 13 residues. CDR3 sequence (DNA): TGTGCCAGCAGCCGCGACGGGGGAGAGACCCAGTACTTC. It translates to CASSRDGGETQYF.

This clone was seen a handful of times. The chain links TRBV30 to TRBJ1-2; D perhaps matches TRBD1 (5 bases). The germline CDR1 and CDR2 sequences are GTSNPN and SVGIG (reference sequence). The CDR3 is 12 residues long. Trimming cost V 1 base and J 4 bases, with 7 bases left between them. The CDR3 DNA sequence: TGTGCCTGGAGTGAGGACATCTATGGCTACACCTTC. Amino acids: CAWSEDIYGYTF.

The chain employs TRBV27 and TRBJ2-1; D perhaps matches TRBD2 (6 bases). With 10 bases removed from V and 10 bases from J, the gap between germline ends came to 17 bases. The length of the CDR3 is 12 residues. Germline-derived CDR1 and CDR2 are MNHEY and SMNVEV (reference sequence). CDR3 residues: CATSPLGREQFF. Written as DNA, the CDR3 is TGTGCCACTTCGCCCTTGGGGAGGGAGCAGTTCTTC.